Reported below is one T cell receptor (beta chain). This clone was recorded only once. Its target antigen remains unknown. Nothing much larger sits one base from this clone, and base qualities are not available. The data were taken from a study of blood T cell repertoires in COVID-19 (dated by TCRdb to 2018 to 2020). Background for the entire study: Samples covering the acute and convalescent phases of COVID-19 were provided by collaborators in the United States, Italy and Spain. The repertoires were released in a freely available public database intended as a resource for research on the immune response to SARS-CoV-2. The material from the prospective study consisted of cDNA or gDNA derived from T cells, B-cell-depleted T cells, or PBMCs. Subjects who had been exposed to COVID-19, were actively infected with it, or had recovered from it provided the deeply sampled blood TCRbeta repertoires that made up the dataset. Samples were obtained from the ongoing ImmuneRACE study (first 160 participants) and from over 1,000 subjects provided by 6 global collaborators. Where available, HLA class I and class II types were taken from metadata supplied by the sample provider and were not determined by assay-based typing. A de-identified subject ID, COVID-19 status, age in years and sex were almost always included in the sample metadata.

TCRbeta CDR3 regions were amplified from genomic DNA using the immunoSEQ Assay, a bias-controlled multiplex PCR. Per the authors' processing: Nucleated cell counts per sample were estimated from amplification of reference gene primers within the assay. To quantify the absolute abundance of each unique TCRbeta CDR3 rearrangement, sequence reads were collapsed and filtered. For each sample, productive Simpson clonality was calculated as the square root of Simpson's diversity index across productive rearrangements. Entries here come from immuneACCESS through TCRdb and include only in-frame sequences with V and J called. Some clones fail to appear in such tables; in the studies checked, an unresolved V gene covers under half of the shortfall, and the cause of the remainder is unknown. For V, J and clone size, that table is used; D and trimming come from the DNA. A total of approximately 230,000 clones appear in this sample, just over 85% of them only once. The top ten hold 15% to 17% of the sample.

As encoded in the germline V gene, CDR1 is ENHRY while CDR2 is SYGVKD. Germline trimming: 6 bases from V, 8 bases from J; junction bases outside gene matches: 5. The CDR3 runs 13 amino acids, cysteine and phenylalanine included. The retained sequence is limited to the CDR3, 39 bases, with the frame set at the first base. Enrolling through a virtual design, the prospective study's participants ranged in age from roughly 18 to 89 years and lived across 24 United States geographic areas. Cohort assignment in the prospective study relied on participant-reported clinical history from a screening survey and a study questionnaire. ImmuneRACE Cohort 3 recovered participants were defined by two consecutive negative NP/OP PCR tests, healthcare professional clearance, or symptom resolution. In the prospective study, mobile phlebotomists collected whole blood, serum and a nasopharyngeal or oropharyngeal swab from each participant. Additional blood draws and questionnaires over an approximately 2-month period could optionally be provided by prospective study participants. Blood samples from the prospective study were shipped frozen or at room temperature prior to DNA extraction.

Paper-wide results and their limitations: How much clinical and demographic metadata was included differed by source and by participant, and the metadata was provided uncurated.

The rearrangement combines TRBV10-3 with TRBJ1-2; TRBD1 lines up with 11 middle nucleotides. Sequences were obtained from PBMCs or T cells enriched from blood (not recorded which). The clonotype was recovered from a man between 18 and 29 years old who had recovered from COVID-19. The CDR3 reads as follows: CAISSDRGRGYTF. The DNA reads TGTGCCATCAGCTCGGACAGGGGGCGCGGCTACACCTTC.